This is a list of T cell receptor beta chains from one sample in a study of identical twins. A single record per CDR3 protein comes from TCRdb applying MiXCR to the 5' RACE reads. The profile shows some 690,000 distinct CDR3 sequences, 20% to 25% of them singletons. This sample was also put to use in a study of T cells expressing NK-cell markers.

The source material was PBMCs. The receptors originated from a woman under 30 in good health. Each CDR3 is given with its conserved first and last residue. The D gene is left open where the match is weak. Only part of the rows carry a size: once, few, many, or a class if the clone is expanded.

TRBV6-1	few	TRBJ2-3	.	CASSHPGSADTQYF	TGTGCCAGCAGCCACCCGGGTTCAGCAGATACGCAGTATTTT
TRBV2	.	TRBJ2-5	.	CARSGTARETQYF	TGTGCCAGATCAGGGACCGCGAGAGAGACCCAGTACTTC
TRBV7-8	many	TRBJ2-1	TRBD2	CASSPELASNEQFF	TGTGCCAGCAGCCCAGAACTAGCGAGTAATGAGCAGTTCTTC
TRBV20-1	.	TRBJ2-7	.	CSARDGGRPTYEQYF	TGCAGTGCTAGAGATGGGGGGAGGCCTACCTACGAGCAGTACTTC
TRBV5-1	.	TRBJ2-5	TRBD2	CASSQRASGGETQYF	TGCGCCAGCAGTCAGCGGGCTAGCGGTGGGGAGACCCAGTACTTC
TRBV20-1	many	TRBJ2-7	.	CSASRDQQTNYF	TGCAGTGCTAGTCGGGACCAACAAACTAATTACTTC
TRBV5-1	.	TRBJ2-1	TRBD2	CASRYPLFTGNDFSGSVYNEQFF	TGCGCCAGCAGGTACCCGCTTTTCACAGGGAATGACTTTAGCGGGAGTGTCTACAATGAGCAGTTCTTC
TRBV7-2	few	TRBJ2-7	.	CASSRDWGGYEQYF	TGTGCCAGCAGCCGGGACTGGGGTGGGTACGAGCAGTACTTC
TRBV29-1	.	TRBJ2-7	.	CSVGRAEANYEQYF	TGCAGCGTTGGCAGGGCCGAAGCCAACTACGAGCAGTACTTC
TRBV12-3/TRBV12-4	few	TRBJ2-5	.	CASTSGTLRSETQYF	TGTGCCAGCACCTCCGGGACACTCCGATCGGAGACCCAGTACTTC
TRBV10-3	.	TRBJ1-2	.	CAIRIGGDLSGYTF	TGTGCCATCAGGATTGGAGGGGATTTGAGTGGCTACACCTTC
TRBV2	few	TRBJ2-5	TRBD2	CASSDLVSGVNQYF	TGTGCCAGCAGTGACTTGGTTAGCGGGGTAAACCAGTACTTC
TRBV2	.	TRBJ2-5	.	CASVYAGTQYF	TGTGCCAGCGTGTATGCAGGGACCCAGTACTTC
TRBV6-2/TRBV6-3	few	TRBJ1-5	TRBD1	CASSSGGQGGQPQHF	TGTGCCAGCAGTTCTGGGGGACAGGGAGGACAGCCCCAGCATTTT
TRBV20-1	.	TRBJ2-5	.	CSAIIGTQYF	TGCAGTGCTATCATTGGGACCCAGTACTTC
TRBV5-1	few	TRBJ2-7	.	CASSEVGALSYEQYF	TGCGCCAGCAGCGAAGTGGGGGCCCTCTCCTACGAGCAGTACTTC
TRBV5-1	.	TRBJ2-5	.	CASSLKGEETQYF	TGCGCCAGCAGCTTGAAAGGGGAGGAGACCCAGTACTTC
TRBV20-1	.	TRBJ1-5	.	CSAITPANQPQHF	TGCAGTGCTATAACGCCAGCGAATCAGCCCCAGCATTTT
TRBV29-1	many	TRBJ2-2	.	CSVGQGIGELFF	TGCAGCGTTGGTCAGGGCATCGGGGAGCTGTTTTTT
TRBV6-1	.	TRBJ2-7	TRBD1	CASTIGTGDYEQYF	TGTGCCAGCACCATTGGGACAGGTGACTACGAGCAGTACTTC
TRBV10-3	few	TRBJ2-7	.	CAISDLGGRGYEQYF	TGTGCCATCAGTGACCTGGGGGGGCGCGGTTACGAGCAGTACTTC
TRBV29-1	.	TRBJ2-7	.	CSVTLKQGARTYEQYF	TGCAGCGTAACATTAAAACAGGGCGCGCGGACCTACGAGCAGTACTTC
TRBV20-1	few	TRBJ2-7	.	CSASSPAGTVYEQYF	TGCAGTGCTAGTTCCCCGGCCGGAACGGTATACGAGCAGTACTTC